A selection of T cell receptor beta chains follows, all from one sample in a study of long-term antiretroviral therapy in people with HIV. TCRdb keeps only in-frame clones here, not all; method: immunoSEQ multiplex PCR. The profile shows roughly 40,000 clones, 86% of them singletons. Sequencing used unsorted PBMCs, obtained 1.2 years after starting antiretroviral therapy. All receptors come from a woman aged 50 to 65 with HIV. CDR3s include the opening cysteine and the closing phenylalanine or tryptophan. Each record gives: CDR3 length, clone size, D gene, V gene, J gene, CDR3 DNA, CDR3 protein. The D gene is left open where the match is weak. Clone size, where shown, is once, few, many, or a class for clones that have expanded.

>19|.|TRBD1|TRBV5-1|TRBJ1-1
TGCGCCAGCAGCTTGTACCTACGACAGGGGAAGATCCGGGAAGATTCAGCTTTCTTT
CASSLYLRQGKIREDSAFF
>16|.|.|TRBV5-8|TRBJ1-5
TGTGCCAGCAGCTTGGTATTCGGGACACTCAATCAGCCCCAGCATTTT
CASSLVFGTLNQPQHF
>15|.|TRBD1|TRBV10-3|TRBJ2-5
TGTGCCATCTCCGCTTCGACAGGGGCCGCGGTGACCCAGTACTTC
CAISASTGAAVTQYF
>14|.|.|TRBV6-5|TRBJ2-3
TGTGCCAGCAGTTCGGGGGATTTGCAGAATACGCAGTATTTT
CASSSGDLQNTQYF
>12|.|.|TRBV2|TRBJ2-7
TGTGCCAGCAGTGAATCTAGCTACGAGCAGTACTTC
CASSESSYEQYF
>15|.|.|TRBV6-6|TRBJ2-2
TGTGCCAGCAGTTACGTCTACTCCAGCACCGGGGAGCTGTTTTTT
CASSYVYSSTGELFF
>15|.|.|TRBV5-5|TRBJ1-3
TGTGCCAGCAGCTTGGAATTTGGTTCCTCAAACACCATATATTTT
CASSLEFGSSNTIYF
>16|once|TRBD1|TRBV6-5|TRBJ2-2
TGTGCCAGCAGTTACGGGGACAGGGGGCGGGACGGGGAGCTGTTTTTT
CASSYGDRGRDGELFF
>13|.|.|TRBV4-2|TRBJ1-2
TGTGCCAGCAGCCCAAAGGGGACCGATGGCTACACCTTC
CASSPKGTDGYTF
>13|.|.|TRBV6-5|TRBJ1-6
TGTGCCAGCAGTTACTCAGCTAATTCACCCCTCCACTTT
CASSYSANSPLHF
>15|.|.|TRBV11-2|TRBJ2-3
TGTGCCAGCAGCTTAAGGGGGGTGCGCACAGATACGCAGTATTTT
CASSLRGVRTDTQYF
>16|.|TRBD2|TRBV18|TRBJ2-3
TGTGCCAGCTCACTTCCGGGGGGTGCTAGCACAGATACGCAGTATTTT
CASSLPGGASTDTQYF
>14|.|TRBD1|TRBV7-2|TRBJ1-2
TGTGCCAGCAGCATACGGGACAGGGGGGGAGGCTACACCTTC
CASSIRDRGGGYTF
>15|few|.|TRBV27|TRBJ2-7
TGTGCCAGCAGCCCATATCCCTACCGCTCCTACGAGCAGTACTTC
CASSPYPYRSYEQYF
>14|.|.|TRBV5-1|TRBJ2-2
TGCGCCACCACACCCGCGGGCAACACCGGGGAGCTGTTTTTT
CATTPAGNTGELFF
>15|.|.|TRBV9|TRBJ2-2
TGTGCCAGCAGCCCCCTCTCGGGGTTCACCGGGGAGCTGTTTTTT
CASSPLSGFTGELFF
>12|.|.|TRBV29-1|TRBJ2-1
TGCAGCGTTGAGGAGGGGAAGAATGAGCAGTTCTTC
CSVEEGKNEQFF
>15|few|TRBD1|TRBV27|TRBJ1-6
TGTGCCAGCAGCCCATTCGGACAGGGGTATTCACCCCTCCACTTT
CASSPFGQGYSPLHF
>13|.|.|TRBV10-3|TRBJ1-2
TGTGCCATCAGTGAGGGACCCAACGATGGCTACACCTTC
CAISEGPNDGYTF